This T cell receptor (beta chain) was observed in a study of intratumoral heterogeneity in liver cancer. About the investigation overall: Across the full roughly 13-patient cohort, most patients were male and a median age of around 63 years was recorded. The study combined RNA-seq, DNA sequencing, TCR-seq and SNP array data from multiple regions of hepatocellular carcinoma specimens to study intratumor heterogeneity. The full cohort included 65 to 75 multiregional samples from some 14 HCC patients, consisting of around 51 tumoral regions and some 20 adjacent nontumoral regions.

Paper-wide results and their limitations: The authors noted a relatively low number of patients and under-sampled tumor-infiltrating lymphocyte representation as limitations.

Using the immunoSEQ assay, the TCR beta chain CDR3 regions were sequenced from genomic DNA. Rearranged VDJ segments were amplified with primers that anneal to V and J segments. Per the source publication's procedure: The ImmunoSeq Analyzer software was used to calculate clonality and richness metrics. To find clones with differing abundance between regions, Fisher's exact test was applied together with a beta-binomial method for extra stringency. This immuneACCESS table, as held by TCRdb, lists in-frame sequences with V and J called but not all clones. Of the missing ones, under half trace to an unresolved V gene in checked studies; the others have no known cause. The DNA was the basis for D and trimming; V, J and clone size are from that table. The sample table holds about 20,000 clones, of which approximately 70% were seen once. Roughly 17% of the sample is taken by the ten largest. The CDR3 runs 17 amino acids, cysteine and phenylalanine included. Only CDR3 DNA is held: 51 bases, read in frame from base 1. CDR1 and CDR2 are read off the germline V gene as SGHTA and FQGTGA. At the junction V is shortened by 4 bases and J by 5 bases; bases outside the gene matches: 9.

As concerns this clone: Its antigen specificity is not known. Base qualities are not provided; no much larger clone lies one nucleotide away.

Every patient had early-stage hepatocellular carcinoma and went to surgical resection without receiving any prior therapy. No macroscopic evidence of necrosis or hemorrhage was present in the sampled areas. Multiple regions from a couple of patients were subjected to TCR sequencing (ImmunoSeq). Frozen resection tissue samples were collected at least 1 cm apart from each other. Samples labelled N were derived from nontumoral liver tissue adjacent to the tumor. The DNeasy blood and tissue kit was used to extract genomic DNA from bulk tissue. The chain uses TRBV7-3 and TRBJ2-1, and 12 junctional nucleotides match TRBD2. This clonotype originated in a woman between 70 and 85 years old with hepatocellular carcinoma. The sequenced sample was tumor-adjacent normal tissue, obtained before any cancer treatment. This receptor has the CDR3 CASSSTRLAGDHNEQFF. The DNA sequence reads TGTGCCAGCAGCTCAACTCGACTAGCGGGAGATCACAATGAGCAGTTCTTC. With the portions outside the CDR3 filled from the reference TRBV7-3 and TRBJ2-1 genes, the complete variable region becomes GAGVSQTPSNKVTEKGKYVELRCDPISGHTALYWYRQSLGQGPEFLIYFQGTGAADDSGLPNDRFFAVRPEGSVSTLKIQRTERGDSAVYLCASSSTRLAGDHNEQFFGPGTRLTVL.